One sample yielded the 9 T cell receptor beta chains listed below, sequenced in a study of blood T cell repertoires in COVID-19. Using immunoSEQ multiplex PCR, the repertoire was profiled, and TCRdb retains in-frame clones only, with some absent. This sample yields hundreds of thousands of clones, of which approximately 90% are seen a single time; around 1.1% belongs to the top ten. Input material: PBMCs or T cells enriched from blood (not recorded which). These receptor sequences come from a man younger than 40 who had recovered from COVID-19.

This clone came up a few times. The chain recombines TRBV5-1 with TRBJ1-1; D is unresolved. The CDR3 loop spans 14 amino acids. Looked up from germline, CDR1 is SGHRS and CDR2 is YFSETQ. V lost 1 base and J lost 4, with 11 bases in between. The CDR3 region is CASSLTGVGTEAFF. CDR3 coding DNA: TGCGCCAGCAGCTTGACGGGAGTGGGCACTGAAGCTTTCTTT. The full variable domain, rest sourced from reference TRBV5-1 and TRBJ1-1, is KAGVTQTPRYLIKTRGQQVTLSCSPISGHRSVSWYQQTPGQGLQFLFEYFSETQRNKGNFPGRFSGRQFSNSRSEMNVSTLELGDSALYLCASSLTGVGTEAFFGQGTRLTVV.

The gene calls are TRBV5-1 and TRBJ2-3, with a tentative D call TRBD1 (6 bases). In germline, CDR1 is SGHRS, CDR2 YFSETQ. The CDR3 covers 14 residues. V lost 3 bases, J lost 2 bases, and 10 bases lay in between. The CDR3 bases are TGCGCCAGCAGCTACGGGACATTCACAGATACGCAGTATTTT. Protein sequence: CASSYGTFTDTQYF. Filled out from reference TRBV5-1 and TRBJ2-3, the complete variable domain reads KAGVTQTPRYLIKTRGQQVTLSCSPISGHRSVSWYQQTPGQGLQFLFEYFSETQRNKGNFPGRFSGRQFSNSRSEMNVSTLELGDSALYLCASSYGTFTDTQYFGPGTRLTVL.

V gene TRBV13 combines with J gene TRBJ2-4; D not certain. V dropped 4 bases and J dropped 7 bases, with 26 bases sitting between them. The length of the CDR3 is 18 residues. Germline V CDR1 and CDR2: PRHDT, FYEKMQ (reference sequence). CDR3 coding DNA: TGTGCCAGCAGCTCAGATAACAGTGCGCTTGGGTTCAAGAACATTCAGTACTTC. Amino acid sequence: CASSSDNSALGFKNIQYF.

The J gene is TRBJ1-2, the V gene TRBV19; 8 bases match TRBD1. CDR1 is LNHDA, CDR2 SQIVND, per germline (reference sequence). This CDR3 region has 17 residues. V dropped 7 bases and J dropped 4; count of bases not matched to a gene: 17. The DNA for the CDR3 is TGTGCCAGTATGTTCTCCGAGACAGGGGTCAAGAGCTATGGCTACACCTTC. The encoded protein is CASMFSETGVKSYGYTF.

The V and J genes are TRBV30 and TRBJ1-1, with D tentatively TRBD1 (5 bases). Germline lookup yields CDR1 GTSNPN and CDR2 SVGIG (reference sequence). The CDR3 contains 13 residues. The V and J ends lost 2 bases and 1 base respectively, with 8 bases between them. CDR3 residues: CAWSRQRNTEAFF. The CDR3 bases are TGTGCCTGGAGTCGACAGAGGAACACTGAAGCTTTCTTT.

The V call is TRBV5-1, the J call TRBJ2-1, with unresolved D. The CDR3 is 14 residues long. The V end was cut by 4 bases, the J end by 2 bases, with 10 bases between. The germline gives CDR1 SGHRS, CDR2 YFSETQ. CDR3 protein: CASSRELAYNEQFF. CDR3 DNA: TGCGCCAGCAGCCGAGAACTGGCCTACAATGAGCAGTTCTTC.

This clone has a count of ten or more. This chain joins TRBV29-1 and TRBJ1-5, with 7 bases matching TRBD1. The CDR3 is 16 residues long. J gave up 4 bases and V 3 bases, and 12 bases lay outside the gene matches. In germline, CDR1 is SQVTM, CDR2 ANQGSEA. CDR3 protein: CSVDPVVGQRNQPQHF. CDR3 DNA sequence: TGCAGCGTTGATCCCGTCGTGGGACAGCGTAATCAGCCCCAGCATTTT. Full variable domain (remainder filled in from reference TRBV29-1 and TRBJ1-5): SAVISQKPSRDICQRGTSLTIQCQVDSQVTMMFWYRQQPGQSLTLIATANQGSEATYESGFVIDKFPISRPNLTFSTLTVSNMSPEDSSIYLCSVDPVVGQRNQPQHFGDGTRLSIL.

This chain connects TRBV3-1 (or the pseudogene TRBV3-2) to TRBJ1-5; D is unclear. Per the germline V gene, CDR1 is LGHDT and CDR2 is YNNKEL (reference sequence). CDR3 length equals 13 residues. The germline V and J ends were trimmed by 1 base and 5 bases, with 6 bases remaining between them. Written as DNA, the CDR3 is TGTGCCAGCAGCCAAGGTATTGATCAGCCCCAGCATTTT. It yields the protein CASSQGIDQPQHF.

V usage is TRBV7-9 and J usage is TRBJ2-5; TRBD2 matches at 10 bases. Germline CDR1 is SEHNR and CDR2 is FQNEAQ (reference sequence). The CDR3 loop spans 16 amino acids. The J segment lost 4 bases and the V segment lost 1 base, leaving 6 bases of the junction unmatched. As DNA, the CDR3 is TGTGCCAGCAGCTTAGGCTCTAGCGGGAGTTTAGAGACCCAGTACTTC. The encoded protein is CASSLGSSGSLETQYF.